This T cell receptor (beta chain) was captured in a study of blood T cell repertoires in COVID-19 (dated by TCRdb to 2019 to 2021). For the study in its entirety: Samples from collaborators originated in the United States, Italy and Spain and spanned both the acute and convalescent phases of COVID-19. Where available, HLA class I and class II types were taken from metadata supplied by the sample provider and were not determined by assay-based typing. Deeply sampled blood TCRbeta repertoires from subjects exposed to, actively infected with, or recovered from COVID-19 were included in the dataset. The samples were drawn from two sources: the first 160 participants of the ongoing ImmuneRACE study, and 1,000 to 1,500 subjects contributed by 6 global collaborators. A freely available public database, intended as a resource for researchers studying the immune response to SARS-CoV-2, is where the repertoires were released. Nearly every sample came with metadata listing a de-identified subject ID, COVID-19 status, age in years and sex. The material from the prospective study consisted of cDNA or gDNA derived from T cells, B-cell-depleted T cells, or PBMCs.

What the research found in general, with its limitations: The quantity of clinical and demographic metadata differed by source and by participant and was supplied without curation.

Whole blood was collected in K2EDTA tubes by collaborating institutions according to the institutions' own protocols. For TCRbeta analysis, collaborators shipped samples as frozen whole blood, isolated PBMCs, or DNA extracted from either of those sample types. TCRbeta CDR3 regions were amplified from genomic DNA by means of the immunoSEQ Assay, a bias-controlled multiplex PCR. As for the original processing: The number of nucleated cells in each sample was estimated from the amplification of reference gene primers within the assay. To quantify the absolute abundance of each unique TCRbeta CDR3 rearrangement, sequence reads were collapsed and filtered. For each sample, productive Simpson clonality was calculated by taking the square root of Simpson's diversity index across productive rearrangements. Entries here come from immuneACCESS through TCRdb and include only in-frame sequences with V and J called. Some clones fail to appear in such tables; in the studies checked, an unresolved V gene covers under half of the shortfall, and the cause of the remainder is unknown. D and trimming were read from the DNA, whereas the V and J calls and clone size are those reported in that table. This sample has about 480,000 clones in its table, and roughly 90% of those were observed once. Roughly 4.3% of the sample goes to the ten largest clones.

Trimming accounts for 5 bases at V and 3 bases at J, while the number of junction bases matched to no gene is 6. CDR1 SEHNR and CDR2 FQNEAQ were looked up in the germline V gene (reference sequence). The CDR3 covers 14 residues, taking in both the cysteine and the phenylalanine. The read is trimmed to its CDR3 DNA, 42 bases read in frame from base 1. About this clone: Its antigen is not yet known. Nothing much larger sits one base from this clone, and base qualities are not available.

What was sequenced was peripheral blood. This chain is built from TRBV7-9 and TRBJ2-7, with TRBD1 matching 8 junction bases. This TCR came from a woman in her 30s with acute or convalescent COVID-19. The encoded CDR3 is CASSPGQGFYEQYF. The DNA is as follows: TGTGCCAGCAGCCCCGGACAGGGATTCTACGAGCAGTACTTC.